This TCR beta chain was observed in a study of blood T cell repertoires in COVID-19. Patients from Seattle were sampled longitudinally, starting during active infection. Germline V gene sequence: CDR1 SGHAT, CDR2 FQNNGV. The V segment lost 10 bases and the J segment 3 bases; nucleotides outside the gene matches: 5. This CDR3 comprises 13 residues. Sequenced by immunoSEQ multiplex PCR; TCRdb stores in-frame clones only, minus some. Of 250,000 or so clones in the sample, more than 70% were seen once. Sample: peripheral blood. The gene calls are TRBV11-2 and TRBJ2-5; the match to TRBD2 covers 10 bases. The clonotype comes from a woman between 25 and 40 years old with COVID-19, enrolled during active disease. CDR3 sequence reads: CATKRGGEETQYF. The DNA for the CDR3 is TGTGCCACCAAGCGGGGGGGAGAAGAGACCCAGTACTTC.